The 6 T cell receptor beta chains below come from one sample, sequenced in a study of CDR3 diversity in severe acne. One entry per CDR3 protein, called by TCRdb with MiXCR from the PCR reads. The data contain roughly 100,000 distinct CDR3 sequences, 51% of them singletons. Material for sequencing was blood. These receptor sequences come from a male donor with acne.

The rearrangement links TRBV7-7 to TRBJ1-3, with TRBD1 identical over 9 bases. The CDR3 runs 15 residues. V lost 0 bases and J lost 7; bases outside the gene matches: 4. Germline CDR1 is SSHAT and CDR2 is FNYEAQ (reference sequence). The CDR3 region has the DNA TGTGCCAGCAGCTTAGCGGAGGGACAGGGCAACACCATATATTTT. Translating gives CASSLAEGQGNTIYF.

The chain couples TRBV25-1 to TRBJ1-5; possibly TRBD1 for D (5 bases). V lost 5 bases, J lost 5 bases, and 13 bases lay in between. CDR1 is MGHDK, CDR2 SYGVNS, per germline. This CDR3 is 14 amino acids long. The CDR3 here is CASSPRGKYQPQHF. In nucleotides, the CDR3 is TGTGCCAGCAGTCCCCGGGGGAAGTATCAGCCCCAGCATTTT. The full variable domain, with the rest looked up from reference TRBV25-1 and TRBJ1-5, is EADIYQTPRYLVIGTGKKITLECSQTMGHDKMYWYQQDPGMELHLIHYSYGVNSTEKGDLSSESTVSRIRTEHFPLTLESARPSHTSQYLCASSPRGKYQPQHFGDGTRLSIL.

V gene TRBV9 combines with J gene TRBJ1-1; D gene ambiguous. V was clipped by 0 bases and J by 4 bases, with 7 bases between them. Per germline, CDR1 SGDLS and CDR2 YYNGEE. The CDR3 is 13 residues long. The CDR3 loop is CASSVGWGTEAFF. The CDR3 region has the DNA TGTGCCAGCAGCGTAGGTTGGGGCACTGAAGCTTTCTTT.

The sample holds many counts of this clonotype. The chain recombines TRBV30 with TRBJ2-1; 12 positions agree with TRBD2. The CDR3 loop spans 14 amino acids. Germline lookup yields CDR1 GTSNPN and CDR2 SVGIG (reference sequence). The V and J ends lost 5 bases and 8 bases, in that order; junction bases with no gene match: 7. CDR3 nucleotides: TGTGCCTGGGGAGGACTAGCGGGACTCGATGAGCAGTTCTTC. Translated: CAWGGLAGLDEQFF.

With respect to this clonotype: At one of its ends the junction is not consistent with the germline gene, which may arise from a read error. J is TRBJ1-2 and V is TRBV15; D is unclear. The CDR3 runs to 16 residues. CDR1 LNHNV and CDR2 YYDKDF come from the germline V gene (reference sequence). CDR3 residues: CATSPRRGEIEDGCTF. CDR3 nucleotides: TGTGCCACCAGCCCGCGGCGCGGGGAAATTGAGGATGGCTGCACCTTC.

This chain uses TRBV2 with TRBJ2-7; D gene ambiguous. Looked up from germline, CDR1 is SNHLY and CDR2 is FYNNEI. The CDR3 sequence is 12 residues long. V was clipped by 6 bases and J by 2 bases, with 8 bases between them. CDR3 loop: CASSSDTYEQYF. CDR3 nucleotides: TGTGCCAGCAGCTCGGATACCTACGAGCAGTACTTC.